This TCR beta chain was captured by sequencing in a study of cytomegalovirus exposure and HLA in healthy donors. Study-wide results and caveats: According to a subsequent analysis, TCR clusters from the first cohort were inclined to appear together in the 120 validation repertoires.

CDR3 length: 15 amino acids. The germline V gene encodes CDR1 SGHTS and CDR2 YDEGEE. J was trimmed by 4 bases and V by 4 bases; bases with no gene match: 6. In its sample, this clone was seen once. Its antigen is not known. Sequenced by immunoSEQ multiplex PCR; TCRdb stores in-frame clones only, minus some. The sample shows about 150,000 clones, 80% to 90% of them seen only once. The sequence derives from a man between 18 and 35 years old in good health and CMV-seropositive. Sample: PBMCs. The V and J genes are TRBV5-8 and TRBJ2-1; 9 bases are shared with TRBD2. The CDR3 DNA reads TGTGCCAGCAGCCTGACTAGCGGCCGGTACAATGAGCAGTTCTTC. Translation: CASSLTSGRYNEQFF.